This is a list of T cell receptor beta chains from one sample in a study of OX40 agonist ivuxolimab in advanced cancers. Sequencing was performed with immunoSEQ multiplex PCR; in TCRdb, only in-frame clones are kept and a portion is missing. The sample lists roughly 80,000 clones, around nine tenths seen once, with around 0.8% in the top ten. This specimen was CD4+ or CD8+ T cells sorted from blood, taken in a trial of the OX40 agonist ivuxolimab. The receptors shown here come from an adult with an advanced solid tumor such as melanoma, head and neck, liver or kidney cancer. The CDR3 runs from the conserved cysteine through the conserved F or W. The D gene is left open where the match is weak. Clone size, where shown, is once, few, many, or a class for clones that have expanded.

V	size	D	J	length	DNA	CDR3
TRBV6-5	-	TRBD1	TRBJ1-1	16	TGTGCCAGCAGTTTCGGCGGTGGGACAGGGGGCACTGAAGCTTTCTTT	CASSFGGGTGGTEAFF
TRBV30	-	-	TRBJ1-1	14	TGTGCCTGGAGTGTATCTGACGGGGGCATGGAAGCTTTCTTT	CAWSVSDGGMEAFF
TRBV7-3	once	-	TRBJ2-2	15	TGTGCCAGCAGCTTAAGCCCCGGGATCACCGGGGAGCTGTTTTTT	CASSLSPGITGELFF
TRBV19	-	TRBD1	TRBJ2-3	16	TGTGCCAGTAGCGCCACGGGACAGTGGCGTGCAGATACGCAGTATTTT	CASSATGQWRADTQYF
TRBV27	-	TRBD2	TRBJ2-1	15	TGTGCCAGCACCTCACTAGCGGGAGGGTACAATGAGCAGTTCTTC	CASTSLAGGYNEQFF
TRBV6-5	-	-	TRBJ2-3	14	TGTGCCAGCAATCAGCGCCTCAGCACAGATACGCAGTATTTT	CASNQRLSTDTQYF
TRBV15	-	-	TRBJ2-7	15	TGTGCCACCAGCAGAGATCGGGGAGTTTTGAACGAGCAGTACTTC	CATSRDRGVLNEQYF
TRBV7-9	few	-	TRBJ1-5	15	TGTGCCAGCAGCTTGCAAACAGGGCCTAATCAGCCCCAGCATTTT	CASSLQTGPNQPQHF
TRBV6-6	-	-	TRBJ2-1	14	TGTGCCAGCAGTCCCAGGGCGGGGAACAATGAGCAGTTCTTC	CASSPRAGNNEQFF
TRBV5-1	-	TRBD2	TRBJ2-1	15	TGCGCCAGCACCTGGAGCGCTAGCGGGTTCAATGAGCAGTTCTTC	CASTWSASGFNEQFF
TRBV4-2	-	-	TRBJ2-2	16	TGTGCCAGCAGCCAAGATAGGGGGAAGGTGGGCGGGGAGCTGTTTTTT	CASSQDRGKVGGELFF
TRBV6-6	once	TRBD1	TRBJ1-4	15	TGTGCCAGCAGAGCCGACAGGGCTCAGGGGGAAAAACTGTTTTTT	CASRADRAQGEKLFF
TRBV4-1	-	-	TRBJ2-7	14	TGCGCCAGCAGCCTAATTGTGGGACTCTACGAGCAGTACTTC	CASSLIVGLYEQYF
TRBV5-1	few	TRBD2	TRBJ2-7	12	TGCGCCAGCAAGCGGGAGGGCTACGAGCAGTACTTC	CASKREGYEQYF
TRBV10-1	-	-	TRBJ2-3	13	TGCGCCAGCAGTGAGTCTTTAGGAGATACGCAGTATTTT	CASSESLGDTQYF
TRBV5-1	-	-	TRBJ1-5	15	TGCGCCAGCAGCTTATTACCGGCCCATGGGCAGCCCCAGCATTTT	CASSLLPAHGQPQHF
TRBV30	-	TRBD1	TRBJ2-7	13	TGTGCCTGGAGTACGGGACAGGGCTACGAGCAGTACTTC	CAWSTGQGYEQYF
TRBV2	-	-	TRBJ2-4	12	TGTGCCAGCAGTATGGACCGAAACATTCAGTACTTC	CASSMDRNIQYF
TRBV2	-	-	TRBJ2-2	15	TGTGCCACCCCAATCAACCCCGCGTCCACCGGGGAGCTGTTTTTT	CATPINPASTGELFF
TRBV4-1	-	TRBD2	TRBJ2-1	18	TGCGCCAGCAGCCAACCCGGGGCTAGCGGGAGTAGGGCCAATGAGCAGTTCTTC	CASSQPGASGSRANEQFF
TRBV30	-	-	TRBJ1-2	14	TGTGCCTGGAGTCGGGGCCCTACCATTTATGGCTACACCTTC	CAWSRGPTIYGYTF
TRBV5-4	-	-	TRBJ1-1	14	TGTGCCAGCAACCCCAGACCGACCAACACTGAAGCTTTCTTT	CASNPRPTNTEAFF
TRBV6-5	-	TRBD1	TRBJ2-7	13	TGTGCCAGCACCCCAGGGACAGGCTACGAGCAGTACTTC	CASTPGTGYEQYF
TRBV7-2	-	-	TRBJ2-4	15	TGTGCCAGCAGCTCATTTGACCTAGCCAAAAACATTCAGTACTTC	CASSSFDLAKNIQYF
TRBV5-5	-	-	TRBJ2-5	13	TGTGCCAGCAGCTTAAACATGGAAGAGACCCAGTACTTC	CASSLNMEETQYF
TRBV2	-	-	TRBJ2-1	13	TGTGCCAGCAGTGAAGGCCCGTACAATGAGCAGTTCTTC	CASSEGPYNEQFF
TRBV19	-	TRBD2	TRBJ2-5	17	TGTGCCAGTAGCTTGCGAGGGCAGTTAGCGGGAGGGGAGACCCAGTACTTC	CASSLRGQLAGGETQYF
TRBV7-9	-	-	TRBJ2-7	13	TGTGCCAGCAGCTTAAGTGGAGGTTACGAGCAGTACTTC	CASSLSGGYEQYF
TRBV5-1	-	TRBD2	TRBJ2-5	16	TGCGCCAGCAGCCTTGGACTAGCGGGAGGGCAAGAGACCCAGTACTTC	CASSLGLAGGQETQYF
TRBV5-8	-	TRBD1	TRBJ2-3	15	TGTGCCAGCAGCCGGACAGGGGGCTCAACAGATACGCAGTATTTT	CASSRTGGSTDTQYF
TRBV9	-	TRBD2	TRBJ2-1	16	TGTGCCAGCAGCGCCCTCACAAGCGGGAGGGCCGGTGAGCAGTTCTTC	CASSALTSGRAGEQFF
TRBV7-3	-	-	TRBJ2-5	13	TGTGCCAGCAGCGTACAGGGTGGGGAGACCCAGTACTTC	CASSVQGGETQYF
TRBV5-4	-	-	TRBJ1-2	16	TGTGCCAGCAGCGGGGCCTATCAGGGCGGAGACTATGGCTACACCTTC	CASSGAYQGGDYGYTF
TRBV9	-	-	TRBJ1-1	14	TGTGCCAGCAGCGTAGTACCTGAGAACACTGAAGCTTTCTTT	CASSVVPENTEAFF
TRBV6-1	once	-	TRBJ1-1	13	TGTGCCAGCAGTTGGACAACGAACACTGAAGCTTTCTTT	CASSWTTNTEAFF